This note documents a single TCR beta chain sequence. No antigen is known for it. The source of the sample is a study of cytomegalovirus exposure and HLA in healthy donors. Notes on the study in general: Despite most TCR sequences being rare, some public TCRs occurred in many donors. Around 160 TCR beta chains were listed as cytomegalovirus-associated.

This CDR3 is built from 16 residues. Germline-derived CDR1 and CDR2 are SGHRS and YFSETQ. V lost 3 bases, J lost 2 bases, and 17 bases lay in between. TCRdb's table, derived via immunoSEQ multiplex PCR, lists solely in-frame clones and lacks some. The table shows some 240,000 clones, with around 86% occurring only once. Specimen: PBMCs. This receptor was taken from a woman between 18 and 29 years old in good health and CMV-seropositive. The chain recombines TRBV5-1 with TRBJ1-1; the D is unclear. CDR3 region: CASSSPGSSLNTEAFF. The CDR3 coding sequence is TGCGCCAGCAGCTCACCGGGGTCAAGCCTCAACACTGAAGCTTTCTTT. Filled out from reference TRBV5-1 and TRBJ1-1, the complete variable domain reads KAGVTQTPRYLIKTRGQQVTLSCSPISGHRSVSWYQQTPGQGLQFLFEYFSETQRNKGNFPGRFSGRQFSNSRSEMNVSTLELGDSALYLCASSSPGSSLNTEAFFGQGTRLTVV.